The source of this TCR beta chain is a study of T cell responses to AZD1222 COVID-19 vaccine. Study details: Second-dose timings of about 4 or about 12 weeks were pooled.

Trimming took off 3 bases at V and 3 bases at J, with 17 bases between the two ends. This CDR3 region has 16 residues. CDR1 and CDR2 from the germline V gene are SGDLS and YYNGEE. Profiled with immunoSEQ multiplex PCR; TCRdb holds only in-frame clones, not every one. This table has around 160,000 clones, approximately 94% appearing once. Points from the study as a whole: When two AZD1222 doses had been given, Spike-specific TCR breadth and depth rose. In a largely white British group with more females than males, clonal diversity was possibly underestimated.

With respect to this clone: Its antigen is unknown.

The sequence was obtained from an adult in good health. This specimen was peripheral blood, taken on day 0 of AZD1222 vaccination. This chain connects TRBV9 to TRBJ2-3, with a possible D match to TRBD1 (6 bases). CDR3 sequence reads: CASSASASGATDTQYF. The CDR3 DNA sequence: TGTGCCAGCAGCGCATCAGCGTCAGGGGCGACAGATACGCAGTATTTT.